These T cell receptor beta chains were read from a single sample in a study of PD-1 and CTLA-4 blockade in melanoma. Libraries were prepared by immunoSEQ multiplex PCR; TCRdb keeps only in-frame clonotypes and omits some of them. The table includes 20,000 to 25,000 clones, about 91% detected once. The material was CD8+ T cells from peripheral blood, obtained before anti-PD-1 treatment. The receptors here all came from a human donor with melanoma. Each CDR3 is given with its conserved first and last residue. A D gene is named only where the DNA matches it firmly.

D gene	V gene	J gene	CDR3 DNA	CDR3 protein
.	TRBV28	TRBJ2-6	TGTGCCAGCAGTTTTTCCGGGTACGTCCTGACTTTC	CASSFSGYVLTF
TRBD1	TRBV6-5	TRBJ1-5	TGTGCCAGCAGCCCGGGACAGGGTTTAAATCAGCCCCAGCATTTT	CASSPGQGLNQPQHF
.	TRBV10-3	TRBJ1-1	TGTGCCATCAGTGTTAGCGCCTTGAACACTGAAGCTTTCTTT	CAISVSALNTEAFF
.	TRBV12-3/TRBV12-4	TRBJ2-6	TGTGCCAGCAGCCTTGGTGGGGCCAACGTCCTGACTTTC	CASSLGGANVLTF
TRBD1	TRBV15	TRBJ1-2	TGTGCCACCAGCAGAGATGGACAGGGAGGGGACTATGGCTACACCTTC	CATSRDGQGGDYGYTF
.	TRBV5-1	TRBJ1-6	TGCGCCAGCAGCTTGGCCTTGGGGGGTCAGGGATCACCCCTCCACTTT	CASSLALGGQGSPLHF
TRBD2	TRBV28	TRBJ2-7	TGTGCCAGCAACAATCCATGGCGGGGGGGCCCCTACGAGCAGTACTTC	CASNNPWRGGPYEQYF
.	TRBV6-1	TRBJ2-7	TGTGCCAGCAGTGACCCGGGACAAATCTACGAGCAGTACTTC	CASSDPGQIYEQYF
TRBD1	TRBV7-9	TRBJ2-2	TGTGCCAGCAGCTCACCGGGACAGGGCTTAAGGGAGCTGTTTTTT	CASSSPGQGLRELFF
.	TRBV7-9	TRBJ1-2	TGTGCCAGCAGCTTAGGGGGGTACATCTATGGCTACACCTTC	CASSLGGYIYGYTF
.	TRBV28	TRBJ1-4	TGTGCCAGCAGTCCGCCGACCCTCGAGGATAATGAAAAACTGTTTTTT	CASSPPTLEDNEKLFF
.	TRBV5-1	TRBJ2-2	TGCGCCAGCCTAGCTCAGGACGGGGAGCTGTTTTTT	CASLAQDGELFF
.	TRBV12-3/TRBV12-4	TRBJ2-3	TGTGCCAGCAGTTTGGGGACCATAGGGACTTTT	CASSLGTIGTF
.	TRBV2	TRBJ2-2	TGTGCCAGCACCTCCGGGACAATGAACACCGGGGAGCTGTTTTTT	CASTSGTMNTGELFF